Sequencing of this T cell receptor (beta chain) was carried out in a study of memory CD8 T cells in hepatitis C reinfection. Study in general: HCV reinfection: RNA-positive following two negative tests at least 60 days apart.

Time point reported: late/post reinfection, 12 to 24 weeks after detection. The sorted cells went straight to TCR sequencing with no prior in vitro expansion. Measured with immunoSEQ multiplex PCR; TCRdb has only the in-frame clones, and not every one. This sample carries about 43,000 clones, 80% to 90% of them seen once, and the ten largest clones take roughly 0.7%. The sequenced sample consisted of naive CD8+ T cells sorted from blood. This sequence originates from a man aged 18 to 35 with hepatitis C virus infection.

The CDR3 region has the DNA TGTGCCAGCAGCTTAGAGGGCGGGGGACTAGCGAGTGATACGCAGTATTTT. The encoded protein is CASSLEGGGLASDTQYF. The genes are TRBV7-8 and TRBJ2-3; TRBD2 aligns across 10 bases. CDR3 length: 17 amino acids. Germline CDR1 and CDR2: SGHVS and FQNEAQ. J gave up 6 bases and V 1 base, and 10 bases lay outside the gene matches.